This TCR beta chain was observed in a study of CD8 T cells in Susac syndrome. Random hexamers were used to reverse transcribe an amount of roughly 0.5 to 1 ug RNA. TCR beta CDR3 was amplified by immunoSEQ multiplex PCR. This amplification extended across 54 Vbeta and 13 Jbeta segments. TCRdb re-derived calls from the immunoSEQ multiplex PCR reads in MiXCR, one entry per CDR3 protein. The sample gives more than 130,000 distinct CDR3 sequences, approximately 93% of which show up once; over 0.25% is in the top ten. Unmatched junction bases numbered 12, after V lost 7 bases and J lost 2 bases. The CDR3 consists of 15 residues. Germline CDR1 and CDR2: SGHRS and YFSETQ. The authors sequenced TCR beta from blood CD8+ and CD4+ T cells. Controls were healthy donors (matched for age and sex).

This receptor was taken from a human donor in good health. This sequence joins TRBV5-1 and TRBJ2-7; the match to TRBD1 covers 7 bases. Input material: CD8+ T cells from PBMCs. CDR3 in amino acids: CASAQGSGQTYEQYF. The CDR3 DNA follows: TGCGCCAGCGCCCAAGGTTCGGGACAGACCTACGAGCAGTACTTC. Variable domain in full (rest from reference TRBV5-1 and TRBJ2-7): KAGVTQTPRYLIKTRGQQVTLSCSPISGHRSVSWYQQTPGQGLQFLFEYFSETQRNKGNFPGRFSGRQFSNSRSEMNVSTLELGDSALYLCASAQGSGQTYEQYFGPGTRLTVT.